The 14 T cell receptor beta chains given below trace back to one sample, sequenced in a study of control samples from healthy donors and cancer patients. The table came from immunoSEQ multiplex PCR; TCRdb's copy has only in-frame clones and leaves some out. The sample holds 90,000 to 150,000 clones; about nine tenths are singletons and the top ten take 3.4%. Sequencing was performed on blood. The receptors come from a man aged 40-49 years in good health.

The gene calls are TRBV10-3 and TRBJ1-6; D is possibly TRBD1 (5 bases). CDR3 length equals 16 residues. The V gene lost 10 bases and the J gene lost 0 bases, with 16 bases spanning the gap. Per the germline V gene, CDR1 is ENHRY and CDR2 is SYGVKD. In DNA, the CDR3 is TGTGCCACTTGGGGGGGGGAGAGCTCCTATAATTCACCCCTCCACTTT. It encodes CATWGGESSYNSPLHF.

The CDR3 sequence is CASSFGGRTEGYTF. In DNA form, the CDR3 reads TGTGCCAGCAGCTTCGGGGGGCGCACGGAGGGCTACACCTTC. The V call is TRBV7-2, the J call TRBJ1-2; possibly TRBD1 for D (6 bases). This CDR3 has 14 residues. V lost 3 bases and J 8 bases, leaving 16 bases between the germline ends. From germline, CDR1 is SGHTA and CDR2 FQGNSA.

The gene calls are TRBV12-5 and TRBJ1-4, with TRBD1 matching 10 bases. Trimming took 4 bases from V and 7 from J; bases not matched to a gene: 9. The CDR3 runs 16 residues. Germline CDR1 reads LGHNT; CDR2 reads FRNRAP. In nucleotides, the CDR3 is TGTGCTAGTGGTTACACCGGACAGGGGGTCGCTGAAAAACTGTTTTTT. Translation gives CASGYTGQGVAEKLFF.

The gene calls are TRBV5-8 and TRBJ1-6; TRBD1 might be the D (5 bases). The CDR3 totals 16 residues. In germline, CDR1 is SGHTS, CDR2 YDEGEE. With 2 bases removed from V and 8 bases from J, the gap between germline ends came to 17 bases. The CDR3: CASSFPGGSWDSPLHF. The CDR3 DNA sequence: TGTGCCAGCAGCTTCCCGGGGGGGTCGTGGGATTCACCCCTCCACTTT. The full variable domain, with the rest looked up from reference TRBV5-8 and TRBJ1-6, is EAGVTQSPTHLIKTRGQQATLRCSPISGHTSVYWYQQALGLGLQFLLWYDEGEERNRGNFPPRFSGRQFPNYSSELNVNALELEDSALYLCASSFPGGSWDSPLHFGNGTRLTVT.

The J gene is TRBJ1-2, the V gene TRBV27, with D uncertain. Trimming removed 5 bases at V and 8 bases at J, with 21 bases between. The germline V gene has CDR1 MNHEY and CDR2 SMNVEV (reference sequence). The CDR3 loop spans 15 amino acids. CDR3 amino acids: CASSTPGRSLGGYTF. In nucleotides, the CDR3 is TGTGCCAGCAGTACACCCGGACGGAGTCTTGGCGGCTACACCTTC.

The J gene is TRBJ1-1, the V gene TRBV4-1; 11 bases fit TRBD1. The CDR3 covers 16 residues. V was clipped by 4 bases and J by 5 bases; unmatched bases: 9. From germline, CDR1 is MGHRA and CDR2 YSYEKL. CDR3: CASSLGQGEMLTEAFF. CDR3 in DNA: TGCGCCAGCAGCCTGGGACAGGGGGAAATGTTGACTGAAGCTTTCTTT.

J is TRBJ2-3 and V is TRBV24-1, with D unresolved. The CDR3 has 16 residues. Germline V gives CDR1 KGHDR, CDR2 SFDVKD. Trimming cost V 5 bases and J 0 bases, with 14 bases left between them. This CDR3 is CATSVQVSSSTDTQYF. The CDR3 region has the DNA TGTGCCACCAGTGTCCAGGTCTCCTCTAGCACAGATACGCAGTATTTT.

The chain combines TRBV24-1 with TRBJ2-1, with unresolved D. The germline V and J ends were trimmed by 1 base and 5 bases, with 2 bases remaining between them. In germline, CDR1 is KGHDR, CDR2 SFDVKD. The CDR3 loop spans 12 amino acids. Here the CDR3 DNA reads TGTGCCACCAGTGATTTTAACAATGAGCAGTTCTTC. Translation: CATSDFNNEQFF.

The chain joins TRBV6-6 to TRBJ1-3; 8 bases are a match to TRBD1. The CDR3 is made up of 13 amino acids. The V gene end was trimmed by 5 bases and the J gene end by 8 bases; junction bases not matched to a gene: 5. The V gene's germline CDR1 is MNHNY and CDR2 SVGAGI (reference sequence). CDR3 loop: CASSEDRVHTIYF. In DNA form, the CDR3 reads TGTGCCAGCAGTGAGGACAGGGTCCACACCATATATTTT.

The rearrangement uses TRBV27 and TRBJ1-1; D is uncertain. Trimming removed 6 bases at V and 7 bases at J, with 18 bases between. This CDR3 comprises 14 residues. Germline V lookup: CDR1 MNHEY, CDR2 SMNVEV (reference sequence). The CDR3 is CASRDLRHYFEAFF. Here the CDR3 DNA reads TGTGCCAGCAGAGACCTGAGACATTACTTTGAAGCTTTCTTT.

There are a few counts of this clone. The rearrangement uses TRBV7-2 and TRBJ1-1, with 8 bases fitting TRBD1. This CDR3 has 13 residues. Germline CDR1 and CDR2: SGHTA and FQGNSA. The V gene end was trimmed by 5 bases and the J gene end by 7 bases; junction bases not matched to a gene: 6. CDR3 loop: CASSLGQGIEAFF. The CDR3 DNA reads TGTGCCAGCAGCCTTGGACAGGGTATTGAAGCTTTCTTT.

The V and J genes are TRBV27 and TRBJ1-2, with D possibly matching TRBD1 (6 bases). The CDR3 spans 15 residues. Germline CDR1 reads MNHEY; CDR2 reads SMNVEV (reference sequence). Trimming cost V 2 bases and J 2 bases, with 12 bases left between them. The CDR3 spells CASSLMFGQNYGYTF. CDR3 nucleotide sequence: TGTGCCAGCAGTTTAATGTTCGGACAGAACTATGGCTACACCTTC.

This clone was picked up one time. V usage is TRBV28 and J usage is TRBJ1-5; the D is unclear. The germline V and J ends were trimmed by 3 bases and 4 bases, with 7 bases remaining between them. CDR1 and CDR2 from the germline V gene are MDHEN and SYDVKM. CDR3 length: 13 amino acids. In DNA, the CDR3 is TGTGCCAGCAGTTTGGGCATTAATCAGCCCCAGCATTTT. It encodes CASSLGINQPQHF.

The chain links TRBV30 to TRBJ2-6; 8 bases line up with TRBD2. Trimming removed 4 bases from V and 2 bases from J; junction bases left unmatched: 4. CDR1 GTSNPN and CDR2 SVGIG come from the germline V gene (reference sequence). The CDR3 runs 15 residues. The CDR3 DNA sequence: TGTGCCTGGACCCGCGGGGGGACTGGGGCCAACGTCCTGACTTTC. This translates into CAWTRGGTGANVLTF.